This entry features one T cell receptor beta chain sequence. Its antigen remains undetermined. Base qualities were left out, and no much larger clone turns up one base away. V is cut back by 0 bases and J by 2 bases, with 6 bases in the junction unmatched. Taken from cysteine to phenylalanine, the CDR3 has 17 residues. Only the CDR3 DNA is retained, 51 bases long and in frame from the first base. The germline V gene encodes CDR1 WNHNN and CDR2 SYGVQD (reference sequence). The data originate from a study of blood T cell repertoires in COVID-19 (dated by TCRdb to the early 2020s). Describing the broader study: Samples from collaborators originated in the United States, Italy and Spain and spanned both the acute and convalescent phases of COVID-19. The prospective study material was composed of cDNA or gDNA derived from T cells, B-cell-depleted T cells, or PBMCs. Subjects who had been exposed to COVID-19, were actively infected with it, or had recovered from it provided the deeply sampled blood TCRbeta repertoires that made up the dataset. The repertoires were released in a freely available public database meant as a resource for research on the immune response to SARS-CoV-2. The samples were drawn from two sources: the first 160 participants of the ongoing ImmuneRACE study, and 1,200 or so subjects contributed by 6 global collaborators. Nearly every sample came with metadata listing a de-identified subject ID, COVID-19 status, age in years and sex. Where available, HLA class I and class II types were obtained from metadata supplied by the sample provider rather than from assay-based typing. Beyond this particular receptor, the publication reports: How much clinical and demographic metadata was included differed by source and by participant, and the metadata was provided uncurated.

Whole blood was collected in K2EDTA tubes by collaborating institutions according to the institutions' own protocols. For TCRbeta analysis, collaborators shipped samples in one of three forms: frozen whole blood, isolated PBMCs, or DNA extracted from either of those sample types. The immunoSEQ Assay, a bias-controlled multiplex PCR, was used to amplify TCRbeta CDR3 regions from genomic DNA. Per the original workflow: Within the assay, amplification of reference gene primers was used to estimate how many nucleated cells each sample contained. Sequence reads were collapsed and filtered to measure the absolute abundance of every unique TCRbeta CDR3 rearrangement. For each sample, productive Simpson clonality was calculated by taking the square root of Simpson's diversity index across productive rearrangements. TCRdb provides this immuneACCESS table in a form limited to in-frame rearrangements. Some clones are lacking; in checked studies, under half of them reflect an unresolved V gene, and why the rest are absent is not known. V and J calls and clone size follow that table, whereas D and trimming were derived from the DNA. The sample table records about 25,000 clones; more than 75% of these occur just once. Around 20% of the sample is in the top ten clones.

The receptor was derived from a woman of 80 years or more with acute or convalescent COVID-19. Sequenced input: peripheral blood. Recombination linked TRBV10-1 to TRBJ2-3; 9 bases in the middle match TRBD2. This receptor has the CDR3 CASSESRSGGPTDTQYF. The DNA sequence is given as TGCGCCAGCAGTGAGTCGAGAAGCGGGGGGCCCACAGATACGCAGTATTTT.